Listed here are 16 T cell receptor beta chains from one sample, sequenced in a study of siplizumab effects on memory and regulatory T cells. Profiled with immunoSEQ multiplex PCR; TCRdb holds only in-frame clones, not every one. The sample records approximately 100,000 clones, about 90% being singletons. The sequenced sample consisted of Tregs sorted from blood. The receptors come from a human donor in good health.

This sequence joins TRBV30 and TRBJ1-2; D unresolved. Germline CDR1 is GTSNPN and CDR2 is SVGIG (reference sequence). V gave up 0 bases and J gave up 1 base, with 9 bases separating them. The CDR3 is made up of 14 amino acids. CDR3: CAWSVPGINYGYTF. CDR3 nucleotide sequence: TGTGCCTGGAGTGTACCCGGAATTAACTATGGCTACACCTTC.

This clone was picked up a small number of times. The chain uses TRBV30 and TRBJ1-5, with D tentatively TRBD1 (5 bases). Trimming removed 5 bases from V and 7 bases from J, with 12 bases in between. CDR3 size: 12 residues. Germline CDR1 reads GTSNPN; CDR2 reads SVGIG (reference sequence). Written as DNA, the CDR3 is TGTGCCTGGGCAGGGATTGGCCAGCCCCAGCATTTT. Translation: CAWAGIGQPQHF.

CDR3 sequence (DNA): TGTGCCAGCAGCCCCGGGACTAGCACAGATACGCAGTATTTT. Protein sequence: CASSPGTSTDTQYF. V gene TRBV11-2 combines with J gene TRBJ2-3, with a tentative D call TRBD2 (6 bases). V was shortened by 5 bases and J by 0 bases, with 9 bases between the two germline ends. CDR1 is SGHAT, CDR2 FQNNGV, per germline. The CDR3 totals 14 residues.

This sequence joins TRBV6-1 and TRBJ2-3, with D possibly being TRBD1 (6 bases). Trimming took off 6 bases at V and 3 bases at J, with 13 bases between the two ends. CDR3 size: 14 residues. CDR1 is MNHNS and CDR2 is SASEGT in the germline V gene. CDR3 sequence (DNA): TGTGCCAGCAGACAGGGAGATGGTACAGATACGCAGTATTTT. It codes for CASRQGDGTDTQYF.

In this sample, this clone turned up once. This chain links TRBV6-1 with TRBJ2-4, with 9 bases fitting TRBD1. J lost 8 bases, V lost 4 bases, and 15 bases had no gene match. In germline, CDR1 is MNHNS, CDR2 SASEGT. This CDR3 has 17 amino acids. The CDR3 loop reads CASSAPGSWTGVDIQYF. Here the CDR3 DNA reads TGTGCCAGCAGTGCGCCAGGTTCCTGGACAGGGGTGGACATTCAGTACTTC.

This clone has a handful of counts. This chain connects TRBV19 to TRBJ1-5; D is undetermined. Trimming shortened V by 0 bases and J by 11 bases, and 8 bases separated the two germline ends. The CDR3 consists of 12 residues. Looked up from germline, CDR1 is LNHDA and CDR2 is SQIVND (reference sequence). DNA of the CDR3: TGTGCCAGTAGTATAGAGGGCATAACCCAGCATTTT. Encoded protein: CASSIEGITQHF.

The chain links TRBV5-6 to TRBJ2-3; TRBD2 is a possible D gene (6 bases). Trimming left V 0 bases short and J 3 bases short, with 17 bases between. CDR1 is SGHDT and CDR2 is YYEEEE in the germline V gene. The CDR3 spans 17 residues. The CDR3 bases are TGTGCCAGCAGCTTGGCCGGGAGCGTTGATATAACAGATACGCAGTATTTT. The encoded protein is CASSLAGSVDITDTQYF.

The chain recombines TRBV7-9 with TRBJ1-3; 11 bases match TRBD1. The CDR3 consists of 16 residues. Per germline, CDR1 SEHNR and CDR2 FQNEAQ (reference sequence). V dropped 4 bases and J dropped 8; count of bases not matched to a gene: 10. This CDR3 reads CASSSRTGGRGDTIYF. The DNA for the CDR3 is TGTGCCAGCAGCTCAAGGACAGGGGGCAGAGGGGACACCATATATTTT. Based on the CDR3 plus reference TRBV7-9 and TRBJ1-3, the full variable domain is DTGVSQNPRHKITKRGQNVTFRCDPISEHNRLYWYRQTLGQGPEFLTYFQNEAQLEKSRLLSDRFSAERPKGSFSTLEIQRTEQGDSAMYLCASSSRTGGRGDTIYFGEGSWLTVV.

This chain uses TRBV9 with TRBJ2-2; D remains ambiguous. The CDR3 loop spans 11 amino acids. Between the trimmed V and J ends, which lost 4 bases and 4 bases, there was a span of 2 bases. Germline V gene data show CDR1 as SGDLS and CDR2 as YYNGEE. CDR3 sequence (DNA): TGTGCCAGCAGCCGCACCGGGGAGCTGTTTTTT. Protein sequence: CASSRTGELFF. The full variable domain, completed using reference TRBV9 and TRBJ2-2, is DSGVTQTPKHLITATGQRVTLRCSPRSGDLSVYWYQQSLDQGLQFLIQYYNGEERAKGNILERFSAQQFPDLHSELNLSSLELGDSALYFCASSRTGELFFGEGSRLTVL.

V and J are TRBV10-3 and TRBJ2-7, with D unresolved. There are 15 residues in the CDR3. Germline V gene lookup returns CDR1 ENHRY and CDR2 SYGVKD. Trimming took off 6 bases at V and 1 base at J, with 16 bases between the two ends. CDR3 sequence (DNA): TGTGCCATCAGCGACACCGCCAAAACATCCTACGAGCAGTACTTC. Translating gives CAISDTAKTSYEQYF.

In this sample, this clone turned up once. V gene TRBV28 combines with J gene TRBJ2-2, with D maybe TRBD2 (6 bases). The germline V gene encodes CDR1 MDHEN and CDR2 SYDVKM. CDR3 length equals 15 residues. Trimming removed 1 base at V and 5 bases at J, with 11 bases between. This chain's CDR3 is CASSLSAGITGELFF. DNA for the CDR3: TGTGCCAGCAGTTTATCTGCGGGGATAACCGGGGAGCTGTTTTTT.

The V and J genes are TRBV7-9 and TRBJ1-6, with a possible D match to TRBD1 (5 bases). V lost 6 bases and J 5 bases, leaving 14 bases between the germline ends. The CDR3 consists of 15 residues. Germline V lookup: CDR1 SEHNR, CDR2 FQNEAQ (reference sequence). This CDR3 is CASSLDSSHNSPLHF. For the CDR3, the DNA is TGTGCCAGCAGTCTTGACAGTTCCCATAATTCACCCCTCCACTTT.

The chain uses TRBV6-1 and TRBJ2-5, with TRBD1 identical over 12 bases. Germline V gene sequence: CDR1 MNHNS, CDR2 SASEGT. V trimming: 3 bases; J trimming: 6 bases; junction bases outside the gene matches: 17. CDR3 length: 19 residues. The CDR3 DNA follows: TGTGCCAGCAGTGACACAAGAAGAACCGGGACAGGGGGCTTGAAGACCCAGTACTTC. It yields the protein CASSDTRRTGTGGLKTQYF.

CDR3 sequence: CASSLVGFNEQFF. CDR3 DNA: TGTGCCAGCAGCTTGGTGGGTTTTAATGAGCAGTTCTTC. V gene TRBV7-2 combines with J gene TRBJ2-1; no reliable D call. The CDR3 has 13 amino acids. Trimming stripped 3 bases from V and 7 bases from J, with 10 bases between. From germline, CDR1 is SGHTA and CDR2 FQGNSA.

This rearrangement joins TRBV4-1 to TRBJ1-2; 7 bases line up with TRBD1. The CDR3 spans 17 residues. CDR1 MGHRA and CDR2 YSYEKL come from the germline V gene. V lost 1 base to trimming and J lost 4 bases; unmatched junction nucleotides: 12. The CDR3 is CASSQVYGGQLPYGYTF. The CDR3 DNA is TGCGCCAGCAGCCAAGTTTACGGGGGACAGCTACCCTATGGCTACACCTTC.

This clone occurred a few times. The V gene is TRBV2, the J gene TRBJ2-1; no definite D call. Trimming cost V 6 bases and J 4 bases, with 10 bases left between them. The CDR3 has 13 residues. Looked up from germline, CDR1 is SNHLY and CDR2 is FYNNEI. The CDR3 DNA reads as TGTGCCAGCAGGGCCGACACGTACAATGAGCAGTTCTTC. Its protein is CASRADTYNEQFF.